One sample yielded the 21 T cell receptor beta chains listed below, sequenced in a study of vaccination effects on CD4 cells after COVID-19. Antigen-specific CD4+ T cell clonotypes were called by their expansion after viral peptide-pool culture in ViraFEST. Following a roughly 11-day culture, CD4+ T cells were purified. All study participants received two doses of BNT162b2 or mRNA-1273 vaccine. TCRdb's table, derived via immunoSEQ multiplex PCR, lists solely in-frame clones and lacks some. The table shows more than 60,000 clones, with 74% occurring only once. These receptors have no known antigen. Specimen: CD4+ T cells from PBMCs cultured with HCoV-229E spike peptides, collected after COVID-19 vaccination. The receptors derive from a human donor who received a COVID-19 vaccine.

The CDR3 bases are TGTGCCAGCAGTGAAGGTTCAGAAGAGACCCAGTACTTC. It is translated as CASSEGSEETQYF. The chain couples TRBV2 to TRBJ2-5; D is ambiguous. Germline V lookup: CDR1 SNHLY, CDR2 FYNNEI. V lost 1 base, J lost 3 bases, and 6 bases lay in between. The CDR3 covers 13 residues.

This chain links TRBV19 with TRBJ1-1; D call uncertain. The CDR3 runs 13 residues. The V end was cut by 0 bases, the J end by 4 bases, with 6 bases between. From germline, CDR1 is LNHDA and CDR2 SQIVND (reference sequence). CDR3 region: CASSIEIGTEAFF. The CDR3 bases are TGTGCCAGTAGTATAGAAATAGGCACTGAAGCTTTCTTT. Using reference TRBV19 and TRBJ1-1 for the parts outside the CDR3, the full variable domain is DGGITQSPKYLFRKEGQNVTLSCEQNLNHDAMYWYRQDPGQGLRLIYYSQIVNDFQKGDIAEGYSVSREKKESFPLTVTSAQKNPTAFYLCASSIEIGTEAFFGQGTRLTVV.

This chain joins TRBV4-1 and TRBJ2-1, with TRBD2 identical over 8 bases. Per germline, CDR1 MGHRA and CDR2 YSYEKL. V lost 2 bases and J lost 2; bases outside the gene matches: 5. This CDR3 has 16 residues. The CDR3 is CASSQFERGTYNEQFF. Here the CDR3 DNA reads TGCGCCAGCAGCCAATTTGAGCGGGGGACCTACAATGAGCAGTTCTTC.

This clone was detected once. The CDR3 here is CASSLRGMNTEAFF. DNA for the CDR3: TGTGCCAGCAGCCTCAGAGGCATGAACACTGAAGCTTTCTTT. The gene calls are TRBV3-1 (or the pseudogene TRBV3-2) and TRBJ1-1; D is ambiguous. V shed 4 bases and J shed 0 bases, with 9 bases lying between them. The CDR3 spans 14 residues. Germline CDR1 reads LGHDT; CDR2 reads YNNKEL (reference sequence).

The chain links TRBV24-1 to TRBJ1-5, with 9 bases fitting TRBD1. Germline assignment: CDR1 KGHDR and CDR2 SFDVKD. This CDR3 has 16 amino acids. The V segment lost 4 bases and the J segment 4 bases; nucleotides outside the gene matches: 7. CDR3 bases: TGTGCCACCAGTGACCCCGGACAGGGGACTAATCAGCCCCAGCATTTT. It codes for CATSDPGQGTNQPQHF.

This clone appeared once. The junction does not match germline at one end; this may be a read error. This sequence joins TRBV6-2 or TRBV6-3 and TRBJ2-5; D is ambiguous. Germline V gene data show CDR1 as MNHEY and CDR2 as SVGEGT. This CDR3 region has 12 residues. CDR3 in DNA: TGTGCCAGCAGCCCAGGACCCCCTTGGGCCCACTTC. Translating gives CASSPGPPWAHF.

The genes are TRBV6-5 and TRBJ1-2; D not certain. V was trimmed by 7 bases and J by 2 bases, leaving 14 bases between them. The germline V gene encodes CDR1 MNHEY and CDR2 SVGAGI. This CDR3 is built from 14 residues. The CDR3 protein is CASNRADGNYGYTF. Written as DNA, the CDR3 is TGTGCCAGCAACCGAGCCGACGGGAACTATGGCTACACCTTC.

The chain uses TRBV5-5 and TRBJ1-5; 12 bases match TRBD1. Unmatched junction bases numbered 3, after V lost 2 bases and J lost 6 bases. The CDR3 is 15 amino acids. Germline CDR1 and CDR2: SGHKS and YYEKEE (reference sequence). The CDR3 reads CASSFGTGGSQPQHF. The DNA for the CDR3 is TGTGCCAGCAGCTTCGGGACAGGGGGCTCTCAGCCCCAGCATTTT.

The chain employs TRBV6-5 and TRBJ1-4; perhaps TRBD1 as D (6 bases). Per germline, CDR1 MNHEY and CDR2 SVGAGI. Trimming pared 4 bases from V and 5 bases from J, leaving 11 bases between. The CDR3 has 14 amino acids. The CDR3 here is CASSFLGANEKLFF. Here the CDR3 DNA reads TGTGCCAGCAGTTTTCTGGGGGCAAATGAAAAACTGTTTTTT.

About this clone: Sequence at one end of the junction differs from germline and may be a read error. The chain carries TRBV7-2 and TRBJ1-3; D may be TRBD1 (6 bases). This CDR3 is 13 amino acids long. The germline V gene has CDR1 SGHTA and CDR2 FQGNSA. The CDR3 DNA reads as TGTGCCAGCAGCAATTCTCAGGGGTTTACTGCCCATTTT. Amino acids: CASSNSQGFTAHF.

This clone was found a few times. V is TRBV7-9 and J is TRBJ1-5; 7 bases agree with TRBD1. The junction had 5 bases not matched to a gene; V was cut back by 4 bases and J by 5 bases. The CDR3 runs 14 residues. Per germline, CDR1 SEHNR and CDR2 FQNEAQ (reference sequence). The CDR3 loop is CASSSGTVHQPQHF. CDR3 DNA: TGTGCCAGCAGCTCCGGGACAGTTCATCAGCCCCAGCATTTT.

V gene TRBV28 combines with J gene TRBJ2-7; 7 bases are a match to TRBD1. The length of the CDR3 is 17 residues. CDR1 MDHEN and CDR2 SYDVKM come from the germline V gene. Unmatched junction bases numbered 13, after V lost 5 bases and J lost 0 bases. This CDR3 reads CASSPTGYRIPSYEQYV. The CDR3 DNA is TGTGCCAGCAGTCCGACAGGGTACAGGATACCCTCCTACGAGCAGTACGTC.

About this clone: The junction and the germline gene differ at one end; a read error may be behind it. The V call is TRBV6-1, the J call TRBJ1-1, with D uncertain. The germline gives CDR1 MNHNS, CDR2 SASEGT. The CDR3 extends over 13 amino acids. In DNA, the CDR3 is TGTGCCAGCAGTGATTGGCGGTTCCGTGAGGTGTTGTTT. Protein product: CASSDWRFREVLF.

The chain combines TRBV28 with TRBJ2-7; possible D gene TRBD2, 6 bases. Germline CDR1 reads MDHEN; CDR2 reads SYDVKM. This CDR3 spans 13 amino acids. Deletions cut 6 bases from V and 12 bases from J, with 21 bases between. This CDR3 is CASRAPGGLWWYV. The CDR3 DNA reads as TGTGCCAGCAGGGCCCCCGGGGGTTTATGGTGGTACGTC.

The chain joins TRBV3-1 (or the pseudogene TRBV3-2) to TRBJ2-5; D not certain. The ends were cut back, 4 bases at V and 3 bases at J, with 9 bases in the middle. Germline lookup yields CDR1 LGHDT and CDR2 YNNKEL (reference sequence). The CDR3 sequence is 13 residues long. Here the CDR3 DNA reads TGTGCCAGCAGCCCCCGACCCAAAGAGACCCAGTACTTC. Translated: CASSPRPKETQYF.

J is TRBJ1-5 and V is TRBV6-6, with TRBD1 as a possible D gene (6 bases). CDR1 MNHNY and CDR2 SVGAGI come from the germline V gene (reference sequence). The CDR3 covers 13 residues. V dropped 2 bases and J dropped 6 bases, with 8 bases sitting between them. The chain's CDR3 is CASSYRGAQPQHF. CDR3 nucleotide sequence: TGTGCCAGCAGTTACCGGGGGGCTCAGCCCCAGCATTTT.

The genes are TRBV29-1 and TRBJ1-1, with 9 bases fitting TRBD1. With V trimmed by 3 bases and J by 4 bases, 6 bases remained unmatched. This CDR3 has 14 amino acids. Looked up from germline, CDR1 is SQVTM and CDR2 is ANQGSEA. The CDR3 is CSVDPGQGSTEAFF. CDR3 nucleotide sequence: TGCAGCGTTGACCCGGGACAGGGTAGCACTGAAGCTTTCTTT. Together with reference TRBV29-1 and TRBJ1-1, the CDR3 gives the full variable domain: SAVISQKPSRDICQRGTSLTIQCQVDSQVTMMFWYRQQPGQSLTLIATANQGSEATYESGFVIDKFPISRPNLTFSTLTVSNMSPEDSSIYLCSVDPGQGSTEAFFGQGTRLTVV.

The CDR3 spells CSVVQRGGFYEQFF. Here the CDR3 DNA reads TGCAGCGTGGTACAGCGGGGGGGTTTTTATGAGCAGTTCTTC. The gene calls are TRBV29-1 and TRBJ2-1; 10 nucleotides align to TRBD2. V gave up 6 bases and J gave up 8 bases; unmatched junction bases: 10. This CDR3 spans 14 amino acids. Germline V lookup: CDR1 SQVTM, CDR2 ANQGSEA.

CDR3 region: CASSATGDLEQYV. The CDR3 DNA is TGTGCCAGCTCAGCGACCGGGGATCTAGAGCAGTACGTC. The chain is built from TRBV18 and TRBJ2-7, with D tentatively TRBD2 (5 bases). This CDR3 is 13 amino acids long. Trimming pared 5 bases from V and 7 bases from J, leaving 15 bases between. Germline V lookup: CDR1 KGHSH, CDR2 LQKENI.

The V call is TRBV7-2, the J call TRBJ1-4; D uncertain. CDR3 length: 13 amino acids. Trimming left V 4 bases short and J 5 bases short, with 8 bases between. Germline lookup yields CDR1 SGHTA and CDR2 FQGNSA. CDR3: CASSSFPNEKLFF. CDR3 DNA: TGTGCCAGCAGCTCCTTCCCCAATGAAAAACTGTTTTTT. The complete variable domain, with remaining parts taken from reference TRBV7-2 and TRBJ1-4, reads GAGVSQSPSNKVTEKGKDVELRCDPISGHTALYWYRQSLGQGLEFLIYFQGNSAPDKSGLPSDRFSAERTGGSVSTLTIQRTQQEDSAVYLCASSSFPNEKLFFGSGTQLSVL.

The chain combines TRBV12-3 or TRBV12-4 with TRBJ2-5; D gene unclear. The CDR3 contains 12 residues. Trimming shortened V by 7 bases and J by 1 base, and 7 bases separated the two germline ends. This chain's CDR3 is CASNTRQETQYF. CDR3 DNA: TGTGCCAGCAACACACGCCAAGAGACCCAGTACTTC.